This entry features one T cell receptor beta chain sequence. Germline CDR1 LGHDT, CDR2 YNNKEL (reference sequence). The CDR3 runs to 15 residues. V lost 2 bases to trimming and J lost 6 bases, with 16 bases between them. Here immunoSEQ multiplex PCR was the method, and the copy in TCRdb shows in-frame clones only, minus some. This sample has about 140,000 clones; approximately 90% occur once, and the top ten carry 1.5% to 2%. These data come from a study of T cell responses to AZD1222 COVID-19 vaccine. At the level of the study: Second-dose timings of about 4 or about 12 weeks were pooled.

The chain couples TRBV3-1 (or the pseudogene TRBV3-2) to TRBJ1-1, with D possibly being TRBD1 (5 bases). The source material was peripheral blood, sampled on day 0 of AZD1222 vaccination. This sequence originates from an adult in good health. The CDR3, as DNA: TGTGCCAGCAGCCAAACCCGCGGGGGTCGGGCTGAAGCTTTCTTT. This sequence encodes CASSQTRGGRAEAFF.